This T cell receptor beta chain is drawn from a study of T cells in localized non-small cell lung cancer. TCRdb's table, derived via immunoSEQ multiplex PCR, lists solely in-frame clones and lacks some. The sample contains over 50,000 clones, roughly 88% of which appear only once. About this clone: Its target is unknown.

Study-wide results and limits: Since sequencing was restricted to only one region of the tumor, intratumor heterogeneity remains a possibility. It was uninvolved adjacent lung that showed the highest T cell clonality, exceeding tumor.

Looked up from germline, CDR1 is SGHRS and CDR2 is YFSETQ. Trimming took off 0 bases at V and 1 base at J, with 11 bases between the two ends. This CDR3 has 16 amino acids. The material was peripheral blood, obtained before any cancer treatment. This receptor was obtained from a woman aged 35-70 years with stage I lung adenocarcinoma. V is TRBV5-1 and J is TRBJ1-3; perhaps TRBD1 as D (6 bases). CDR3 in DNA: TGCGCCAGCAGCTTGGCCGGACAGCAATCTGGAAACACCATATATTTT. It codes for CASSLAGQQSGNTIYF.